One T cell receptor (beta chain) is described in this entry. Its antigen is unidentified. With 60 Vbeta and 13 Jbeta primers, the PCR was carried out. This table comes from immunoSEQ multiplex PCR, and its TCRdb copy is limited to in-frame clones, with some not included. The sample has nearly 110,000 clones, 60% to 80% seen once. Trimming shortened V by 0 bases and J by 0 bases, and 7 bases separated the two germline ends. Germline V gives CDR1 SEHNR, CDR2 FQNEAQ (reference sequence). This CDR3 spans 15 amino acids. This sample was taken from a study of cytomegalovirus exposure and HLA in healthy donors. Study in general: A prior study identified just under 120 million unique TCR beta sequences from some 200 million T cells.

General observations from the study: Later analysis associated a missense DCLRE1C variant with TCR beta V- and J-gene trimming. Later analysis found that TCR beta chains associated with HLA were more clonally expanded than other, equally common chains. V segments that were indistinguishable, TRBV6-2 and TRBV6-3 among them, were omitted from analysis.

The chain combines TRBV7-9 with TRBJ2-3; D might be TRBD2 (5 bases). What was sequenced was PBMCs. The TCR sequence derives from a man aged 18 to 30 in good health and CMV-seronegative. Here the CDR3 reads CASSLARTSTDTQYF. The DNA of the CDR3 is TGTGCCAGCAGCTTAGCCAGGACTAGCACAGATACGCAGTATTTT. Filled out from reference TRBV7-9 and TRBJ2-3, the complete variable domain reads DTGVSQNPRHKITKRGQNVTFRCDPISEHNRLYWYRQTLGQGPEFLTYFQNEAQLEKSRLLSDRFSAERPKGSFSTLEIQRTEQGDSAMYLCASSLARTSTDTQYFGPGTRLTVL.